Below, 8 T cell receptor beta chains from the same sample are listed, as sequenced in a study of shared clonotypes between healthy human individuals. Repertoires were generated with immunoSEQ multiplex PCR, while TCRdb's copy carries only in-frame clones and drops some. The sample gives fewer than 1.8 million clones, roughly 98.5% of which show up once; approximately 0.4% is in the top ten. Sequencing was performed on naive CD4+ T cells sorted from blood. Subset in this sample: CD45RA+ positively selected. These receptors all stem from a man aged 25 to 40 in good health.

V usage is TRBV9 and J usage is TRBJ2-2, with a weak D call TRBD1 (5 bases). There are 13 residues in the CDR3. From germline, CDR1 is SGDLS and CDR2 YYNGEE. V lost 4 bases and J 4 bases, leaving 8 bases between the germline ends. In nucleotides, the CDR3 is TGTGCCAGCAGCATGACAGCCACCGGGGAGCTGTTTTTT. Protein: CASSMTATGELFF.

The chain combines TRBV18 with TRBJ1-4, with D maybe TRBD1 (5 bases). In germline, CDR1 is KGHSH, CDR2 LQKENI. The CDR3 is made up of 11 amino acids. With 6 bases removed from V and 7 bases from J, the gap between germline ends came to 6 bases. CDR3 DNA sequence: TGTGCCAGCTCTGGGGGTGAAAAACTGTTTTTT. This gives the protein CASSGGEKLFF.

The V gene is TRBV2, the J gene TRBJ1-2, with unresolved D. V lost 5 bases, J lost 3 bases, and 16 bases lay in between. Per the germline V gene, CDR1 is SNHLY and CDR2 is FYNNEI. The CDR3 is 15 residues long. CDR3 nucleotides: TGTGCCAGCAGTCCGGCGGACCGTTGGGACTATGGCTACACCTTC. Its translation: CASSPADRWDYGYTF.

The chain employs TRBV19 and TRBJ2-7, with D possibly TRBD2 on 5 matching bases. Germline CDR1 and CDR2: LNHDA and SQIVND (reference sequence). The CDR3 is 14 amino acids. V was clipped by 5 bases and J by 5 bases, with 16 bases between them. In nucleotides, the CDR3 is TGTGCCAGTAGTGGAGTACGACTATTCCACGAGCAGTACTTC. As protein: CASSGVRLFHEQYF. Full variable domain (missing parts from reference TRBV19 and TRBJ2-7): DGGITQSPKYLFRKEGQNVTLSCEQNLNHDAMYWYRQDPGQGLRLIYYSQIVNDFQKGDIAEGYSVSREKKESFPLTVTSAQKNPTAFYLCASSGVRLFHEQYFGPGTRLTVT.

The chain joins TRBV7-3 to TRBJ2-2; 10 nucleotides line up with TRBD2. Germline V gene lookup returns CDR1 SGHTA and CDR2 FQGTGA. V gave up 5 bases and J gave up 6 bases; unmatched junction bases: 15. The CDR3 has 18 amino acids. The CDR3 DNA follows: TGTGCCAGCAGCCGGACTGCGGCTAGCGGGGGATACTCCGGGGAGCTGTTTTTT. Its protein is CASSRTAASGGYSGELFF.

The chain joins TRBV9 to TRBJ1-5, with D possibly TRBD1 on 6 matching bases. CDR1 is SGDLS and CDR2 is YYNGEE in the germline V gene. The CDR3 is made up of 14 amino acids. Trimming shortened V by 0 bases and J by 5 bases, and 9 bases separated the two germline ends. CDR3 bases: TGTGCCAGCAGCGTAGGAGAGGGGGATCAGCCCCAGCATTTT. Protein: CASSVGEGDQPQHF.

The chain carries TRBV6-6 and TRBJ2-7; 10 bases are a match to TRBD1. Germline V gene lookup returns CDR1 MNHNY and CDR2 SVGAGI (reference sequence). The trim removed 5 bases at V and 4 bases at J, leaving 8 bases unmatched. The CDR3 totals 15 residues. As DNA, the CDR3 is TGTGCCAGCAGTAGCGGACAGGGGGTTGGGTACGAGCAGTACTTC. Translating gives CASSSGQGVGYEQYF.

The V and J genes are TRBV27 and TRBJ2-3; D ambiguous. Trimming took 6 bases from V and 1 from J, leaving 20 bases between them. In germline, CDR1 is MNHEY, CDR2 SMNVEV (reference sequence). The CDR3 contains 17 residues. CDR3 DNA: TGTGCCAGCAGACCCCCCCCGAAGCCGCGCGGCACAGATACGCAGTATTTT. Protein sequence: CASRPPPKPRGTDTQYF.